The present TCR beta chain was sequenced within a study of blood T cell repertoires in COVID-19. Study details: Acute-phase and convalescent COVID-19 samples originated in the United States, Italy and Spain.

Participants spanned ages about 18 to 90 years and resided in about 24 US areas. Donors in Cohort 3 who had recovered were those with two negative PCRs, healthcare professional clearance, or resolution of their symptoms. Some clones are missing from TCRdb's copy, which holds only in-frame ones; the method was immunoSEQ multiplex PCR. Of around 250,000 clones detected, 85% to 90% appear once; the ten largest clones hold under 2%. Germline loops: CDR1 DFQATT, CDR2 SNEGSKA (reference sequence). Trimming cost V 3 bases and J 3 bases; bases outside gene matches: 8. This CDR3 has 16 residues. Sequenced: PBMCs or T cells enriched from blood (not recorded which). This chain joins TRBV20-1 and TRBJ2-1; 10 nucleotides line up with TRBD1. This sequence was found in a woman aged 45-65 years who had recovered from COVID-19. DNA of the CDR3: TGCAGTGCTAGTCCCGACCGGGACAGGGGCTACAATGAGCAGTTCTTC. Translating it yields CSASPDRDRGYNEQFF.